One and the same sample provided the 15 T cell receptor beta chains below, sequenced in a study of Ad26.COV2.S vaccination and SARS-CoV-2 variants. Sequencing used immunoSEQ multiplex PCR; TCRdb keeps in-frame clones, though not all of them. There are 440,000 or so clones in the sample; around 89% occur only once, and over 1.5% lies in the top ten. Stated treatment: over 15 received Ad26.COV2.S at low or high dose, single or two shots; about 5 received placebo; per-sample allocation not given. All samples were drawn on day 63, counting from the first vaccine or placebo injection. The sample consisted of peripheral blood, taken in a trial of Ad26.COV2.S vaccine versus placebo. Receptors originate from a person aged 18-65 years who received the Ad26.COV2.S COVID-19 vaccine or a placebo.

This chain uses TRBV30 with TRBJ1-5, with D perhaps TRBD1 (5 bases). The germline CDR1 and CDR2 sequences are GTSNPN and SVGIG (reference sequence). Trimming removed 2 bases at V and 5 bases at J, with 10 bases between. The CDR3 is made up of 13 amino acids. The CDR3 here is CAWSWTRHQPQHF. CDR3 DNA sequence: TGTGCCTGGAGTTGGACAAGACATCAGCCCCAGCATTTT.

This chain connects TRBV19 to TRBJ2-2, with TRBD2 as a possible D gene (6 bases). CDR1 LNHDA and CDR2 SQIVND come from the germline V gene (reference sequence). V lost 7 bases and J lost 4, with 10 bases in between. The CDR3 extends over 13 amino acids. The CDR3 spells CASMGRGTGELFF. CDR3 bases: TGTGCCAGTATGGGGCGGGGCACCGGGGAGCTGTTTTTT.

This chain uses TRBV5-4 with TRBJ2-3; 12 nucleotides line up with TRBD2. V shed 4 bases, J shed 2 bases, and the junction held 5 bases outside the gene matches. The CDR3 has 16 amino acids. Germline V gene data show CDR1 as SGHNT and CDR2 as YYREEE (reference sequence). The DNA of the CDR3 is TGTGCCAGCAGCCAGCGGACTAGCGGGAACACAGATACGCAGTATTTT. It specifies CASSQRTSGNTDTQYF. Together with reference TRBV5-4 and TRBJ2-3, the CDR3 gives the full variable domain: ETGVTQSPTHLIKTRGQQVTLRCSSQSGHNTVSWYQQALGQGPQFIFQYYREEENGRGNFPPRFSGLQFPNYSSELNVNALELDDSALYLCASSQRTSGNTDTQYFGPGTRLTVL.

This chain links TRBV3-1 (or the pseudogene TRBV3-2) with TRBJ2-7, with TRBD1 identical over 7 bases. Trimming cost V 3 bases and J 6 bases; bases outside gene matches: 5. The CDR3 is 13 amino acids. CDR1 is LGHDT and CDR2 is YNNKEL in the germline V gene (reference sequence). The CDR3 nucleotides read TGTGCCAGCAGCCAGACAGGGTTCGGCGAGCAGTACTTC. Translation gives CASSQTGFGEQYF.

This chain uses TRBV3-1 (or the pseudogene TRBV3-2) with TRBJ1-2; 7 bases line up with TRBD1. The CDR3 consists of 16 residues. The J segment lost 0 bases and the V segment lost 1 base, leaving 5 bases of the junction unmatched. Per the germline V gene, CDR1 is LGHDT and CDR2 is YNNKEL (reference sequence). The CDR3, as DNA: TGTGCCAGCAGCCAAGGACCCAGGGGGACTAACTATGGCTACACCTTC. Translating it yields CASSQGPRGTNYGYTF.

The CDR3: CASSVGFWSYEQYF. CDR3 coding DNA: TGTGCCAGCAGCGTGGGTTTTTGGTCCTACGAGCAGTACTTC. V and J are TRBV9 and TRBJ2-7, with D uncertain. The CDR3 contains 14 residues. The germline V gene has CDR1 SGDLS and CDR2 YYNGEE. V dropped 2 bases and J dropped 1 base, with 10 bases sitting between them.

This chain joins TRBV6-5 and TRBJ2-5; D remains unclear. Germline CDR1 MNHEY, CDR2 SVGAGI. V was cut by 3 bases and J by 1 base, with 6 bases left in between. There are 13 residues in the CDR3. CDR3 nucleotide sequence: TGTGCCAGCAGTTATTTCCCCCAAGAGACCCAGTACTTC. Amino acid sequence: CASSYFPQETQYF.

This clone was observed a single time. The gene calls are TRBV6-2 or TRBV6-3 and TRBJ1-1; D perhaps matches TRBD1 (5 bases). CDR1 and CDR2 (germline): MNHEY, SVGEGT. The CDR3 contains 14 residues. Trimming stripped 0 bases from V and 3 bases from J, with 8 bases between. The CDR3 here is CASSYSKGYTEAFF. The CDR3 bases are TGTGCCAGCAGTTACTCTAAGGGGTACACTGAAGCTTTCTTT.

The rearrangement links TRBV7-2 to TRBJ1-2; D remains unclear. Germline loops: CDR1 SGHTA, CDR2 FQGNSA. The CDR3 covers 14 residues. The V end lost 4 bases, the J end lost 3 bases, and 12 bases lay between the germline ends. CDR3 in DNA: TGTGCCAGCAGCTCGGCGGGATGGGACTATGGCTACACCTTC. Its translation is CASSSAGWDYGYTF. Full variable domain (missing parts from reference TRBV7-2 and TRBJ1-2): GAGVSQSPSNKVTEKGKDVELRCDPISGHTALYWYRQSLGQGLEFLIYFQGNSAPDKSGLPSDRFSAERTGGSVSTLTIQRTQQEDSAVYLCASSSAGWDYGYTFGSGTRLTVV.

This clone was picked up one time. The CDR3 sequence: CASSQVGQGVNNEQFF. The CDR3 DNA reads as TGCGCCAGCAGCCAAGTAGGACAGGGGGTCAACAATGAGCAGTTCTTC. The chain couples TRBV4-1 to TRBJ2-1; 10 bases are a match to TRBD1. The CDR3 is 16 residues long. Germline CDR1 and CDR2: MGHRA and YSYEKL. With 1 base clipped from V and 5 bases from J, the junction kept 5 bases outside the gene matches.

This clone has a single count. This chain links TRBV5-1 with TRBJ2-1, with 8 bases aligning to TRBD2. V was pared by 0 bases and J by 4 bases, with 3 bases of the junction left unmatched. The CDR3 length is 15 residues. Per germline, CDR1 SGHRS and CDR2 YFSETQ. In DNA form, the CDR3 reads TGCGCCAGCAGCTTGGAGATAGCGGGGTACAATGAGCAGTTCTTC. It codes for CASSLEIAGYNEQFF.

V gene TRBV7-8 combines with J gene TRBJ1-1; no firm D call. The CDR3 loop spans 12 amino acids. Per the germline V gene, CDR1 is SGHVS and CDR2 is FQNEAQ. Trimming left V 1 base short and J 10 bases short, with 10 bases between. CDR3 protein: CASSLVREGAFF. The CDR3 DNA reads TGTGCCAGCAGCTTAGTTAGGGAAGGAGCTTTCTTT.

The rearrangement uses TRBV20-1 and TRBJ2-7; D is undetermined. The CDR3 sequence is 13 residues long. Per germline, CDR1 DFQATT and CDR2 SNEGSKA (reference sequence). Trimming removed 3 bases from V and 1 base from J, with 10 bases in between. The CDR3 nucleotides are TGCAGTGCTAGTAGGGTAGGGTCCTACGAGCAGTACTTC. Protein sequence: CSASRVGSYEQYF.

This clone has more than one count but fewer than ten. The genes are TRBV14 and TRBJ2-5; TRBD2 aligns across 11 bases. The CDR3 is 17 amino acids. V lost 0 bases and J lost 3; bases outside the gene matches: 6. Per germline, CDR1 SGHDN and CDR2 FVKESK. Written as DNA, the CDR3 is TGTGCCAGCAGCCAAGATAGGACTAGCGGGTTTAAAGAGACCCAGTACTTC. It is translated as CASSQDRTSGFKETQYF. Using reference TRBV14 and TRBJ2-5 for the parts outside the CDR3, the full variable domain is EAGVTQFPSHSVIEKGQTVTLRCDPISGHDNLYWYRRVMGKEIKFLLHFVKESKQDESGMPNNRFLAERTGGTYSTLKVQPAELEDSGVYFCASSQDRTSGFKETQYFGPGTRLLVL.

The chain combines TRBV30 with TRBJ2-1, with 9 bases fitting TRBD2. The CDR3 is made up of 13 amino acids. Trimming removed 8 bases from V and 5 bases from J; junction bases left unmatched: 7. Germline V lookup: CDR1 GTSNPN, CDR2 SVGIG (reference sequence). CDR3 nucleotide sequence: TGTGCCAGCGGGCTAGCGGGACACAATGAGCAGTTCTTC. Translating it yields CASGLAGHNEQFF. Variable domain in full (rest from reference TRBV30 and TRBJ2-1): SQTIHQWPATLVQPVGSPLSLECTVEGTSNPNLYWYRQAAGRGLQLLFYSVGIGQISSEVPQNLSASRPQDRQFILSSKKLLLSDSGFYLCASGLAGHNEQFFGPGTRLTVL.